This T cell receptor beta chain was captured in a study of post-analysis software for immune sequencing data. Study-wide background: Multiple sclerosis in the patients followed relapsing-remitting, secondary progressive and progressive-relapsing courses.

TCR beta cDNA libraries included unique molecular identifiers. TCRdb called the PCR reads again in MiXCR, with one record for every CDR3 protein. The repertoire consists of roughly 730,000 distinct CDR3 sequences, with just under 30% occurring once and the leading ten covering around 0.56%. Study outcomes and limitations: Significantly decreased normalized Chao1 diversity was recorded for multiple sclerosis patients relative to controls. Higher frequency in patients than in controls was seen for about five TRBV segments, with TRBV5-6, TRBV5-1 and TRBV20-1 among them. Analysis by F measure revealed that same-batch samples clustered strongly together.

As regards this clonotype: Its matching antigen is unknown.

V lost 8 bases to trimming and J lost 2 bases; unmatched junction nucleotides: 7. The CDR3 has 13 residues. Germline loops: CDR1 DFQATT, CDR2 SNEGSKA (reference sequence). The sequence was collected from a girl aged 10 to 17 with multiple sclerosis. The sample was blood. The chain employs TRBV20-1 and TRBJ2-7; 9 positions match TRBD2. This CDR3 reads CSTSGGHTYEQYF. The CDR3 DNA is TGCAGTACGAGCGGGGGGCATACCTACGAGCAGTACTTC.